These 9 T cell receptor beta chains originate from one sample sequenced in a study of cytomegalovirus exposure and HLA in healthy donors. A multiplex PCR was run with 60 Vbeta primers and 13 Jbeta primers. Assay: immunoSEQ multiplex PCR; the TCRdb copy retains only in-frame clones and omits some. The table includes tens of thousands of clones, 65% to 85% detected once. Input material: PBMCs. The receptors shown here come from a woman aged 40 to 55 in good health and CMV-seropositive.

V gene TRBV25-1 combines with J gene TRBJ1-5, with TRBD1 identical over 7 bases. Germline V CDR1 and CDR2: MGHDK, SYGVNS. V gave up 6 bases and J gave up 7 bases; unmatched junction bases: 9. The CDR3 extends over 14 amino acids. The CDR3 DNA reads TGTGCCAGCAGAGGGACAGAAGATAGGCAGCCCCAGCATTTT. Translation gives CASRGTEDRQPQHF.

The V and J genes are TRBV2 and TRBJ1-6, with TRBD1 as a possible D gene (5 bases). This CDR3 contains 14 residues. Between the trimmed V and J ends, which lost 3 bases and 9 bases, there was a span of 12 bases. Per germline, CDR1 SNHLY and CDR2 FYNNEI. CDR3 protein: CASSDRAGRSPLHF. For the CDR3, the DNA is TGTGCCAGCAGTGACAGGGCTGGTCGTTCACCCCTCCACTTT.

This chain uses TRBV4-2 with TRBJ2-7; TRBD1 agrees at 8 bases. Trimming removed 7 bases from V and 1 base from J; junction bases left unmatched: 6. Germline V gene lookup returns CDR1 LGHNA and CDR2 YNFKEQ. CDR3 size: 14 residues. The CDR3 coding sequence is TGTGCCAGCACCCCCGGGACAGGATCCTACGAGCAGTACTTC. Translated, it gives CASTPGTGSYEQYF.

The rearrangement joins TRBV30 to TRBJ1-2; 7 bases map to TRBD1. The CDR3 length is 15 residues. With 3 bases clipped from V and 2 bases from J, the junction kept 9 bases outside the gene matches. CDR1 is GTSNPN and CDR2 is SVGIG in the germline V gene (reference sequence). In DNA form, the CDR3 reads TGTGCCTGGAGCAGATTCGACAGGGTGAACTATGGCTACACCTTC. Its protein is CAWSRFDRVNYGYTF.

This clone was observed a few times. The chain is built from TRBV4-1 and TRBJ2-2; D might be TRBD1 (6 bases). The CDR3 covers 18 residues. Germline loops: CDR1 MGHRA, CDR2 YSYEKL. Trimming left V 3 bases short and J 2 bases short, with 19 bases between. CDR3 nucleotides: TGCGCCAGCAGCCAGATCGGGCTTTTGGGGGCAAACACCGGGGAGCTGTTTTTT. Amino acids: CASSQIGLLGANTGELFF.

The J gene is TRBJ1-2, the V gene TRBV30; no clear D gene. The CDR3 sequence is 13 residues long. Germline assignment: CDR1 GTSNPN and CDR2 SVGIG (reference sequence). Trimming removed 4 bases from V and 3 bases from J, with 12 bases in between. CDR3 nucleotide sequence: TGTGCCTGGACCTATCAAGTCTACTATGGCTACACCTTC. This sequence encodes CAWTYQVYYGYTF. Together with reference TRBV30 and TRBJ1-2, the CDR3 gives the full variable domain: SQTIHQWPATLVQPVGSPLSLECTVEGTSNPNLYWYRQAAGRGLQLLFYSVGIGQISSEVPQNLSASRPQDRQFILSSKKLLLSDSGFYLCAWTYQVYYGYTFGSGTRLTVV.

The CDR3 nucleotides are TGTGCCAGTAGAGAGGACAGGGGAAACACTGAAGCTTTCTTT. This gives the protein CASREDRGNTEAFF. The chain uses TRBV19 and TRBJ1-1, with 9 bases identical to TRBD1. The CDR3 extends over 14 amino acids. Trimming took 6 bases from V and 2 from J; bases not matched to a gene: 4. Germline V lookup: CDR1 LNHDA, CDR2 SQIVND (reference sequence).

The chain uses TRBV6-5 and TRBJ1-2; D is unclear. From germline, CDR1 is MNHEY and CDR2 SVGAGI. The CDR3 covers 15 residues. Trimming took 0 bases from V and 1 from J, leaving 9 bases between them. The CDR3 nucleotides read TGTGCCAGCAGTTACTCGCGCGGAGTTAACTATGGCTACACCTTC. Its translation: CASSYSRGVNYGYTF.

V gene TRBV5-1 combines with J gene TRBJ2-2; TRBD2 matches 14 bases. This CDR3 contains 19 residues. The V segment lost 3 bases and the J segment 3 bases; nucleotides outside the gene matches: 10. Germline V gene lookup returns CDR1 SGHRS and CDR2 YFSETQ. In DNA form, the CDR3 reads TGCGCCAGCAGCTCGCTTGGACTAGCGGGGGGCCGTTACACCGGGGAGCTGTTTTTT. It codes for CASSSLGLAGGRYTGELFF.